This entry concerns a single TCR beta chain. It lacks a known antigen. No base quality values were provided; no much bigger clone lies one nucleotide off. This sample is part of a study of blood T cell repertoires in COVID-19 (dated by TCRdb to 2018 to 2020). A note on the overall study: The collaborator samples originated in the United States, Italy and Spain and spanned the acute and convalescent phases of COVID-19. The samples were drawn from the first 160 participants of the ongoing ImmuneRACE study and from roughly 1,300 subjects provided by 6 global collaborators. Where available, HLA class I and class II types were obtained from metadata supplied by the sample provider rather than from assay-based typing. The prospective study material was composed of cDNA or gDNA derived from T cells, B-cell-depleted T cells, or PBMCs. The repertoires were made available in a free public database intended to serve as a resource for research on the immune response to SARS-CoV-2. Nearly every sample came with metadata listing a de-identified subject ID, COVID-19 status, age in years and sex. Subjects who had been exposed to COVID-19, were actively infected with it, or had recovered from it provided the deeply sampled blood TCRbeta repertoires that made up the dataset.

General findings and caveats noted by the study authors: The quantity of clinical and demographic metadata differed by source and by participant and was supplied without curation.

Germline trimming amounts to 4 bases on V and 3 bases on J, with 7 as the count of junction bases outside the gene matches. Reading from cysteine to phenylalanine, the CDR3 counts 18 amino acids. The entry retains the CDR3 DNA only, 54 bases that are in frame from base 1. The germline V gene (reference sequence) yields SGHNT for CDR1 and YYREEE for CDR2. Participants in the prospective study were enrolled through a virtual design, were aged roughly 18 to 100 years, and lived in approximately 25 United States geographic areas. In the prospective study, participants were assigned to cohorts based on the clinical history participants reported in a screening survey and a study questionnaire. In the prospective study, whole blood, serum and a nasopharyngeal or oropharyngeal swab were collected from each participant by mobile phlebotomists. Prospective study participants could optionally give additional blood draws and questionnaires over an approximately two-month period. Before DNA extraction, blood samples from the prospective study were shipped at room temperature or frozen.

The immunoSEQ Assay, a bias-controlled multiplex PCR, was used to amplify TCRbeta CDR3 regions from genomic DNA. The published analysis was carried out like this. Within the assay, amplification of reference gene primers was used to estimate how many nucleated cells each sample contained. To quantify the absolute abundance of each unique TCRbeta CDR3 rearrangement, sequence reads were collapsed and filtered. Productive Simpson clonality was computed per sample as the square root of Simpson's diversity index over productive rearrangements. What TCRdb holds here is the immuneACCESS table cut down to in-frame rearrangements. Part of the clones is not present; checked against another copy, under half of the missing clones reflect an unresolved V gene, and the others are unexplained. D and trimming come from the DNA, and the V and J calls and clone size come from that table. In this sample the table shows over 200,000 clones, approximately 90% of which occur a single time. The ten largest account for 2% to 2.5% of the sample.

Sequencing was carried out using PBMCs or T cells enriched from blood (not recorded which). This receptor was obtained from a woman aged 40 to 49 with acute COVID-19. The V and J segments used are TRBV5-4 and TRBJ2-1; the junction holds 16 bases that match TRBD2. The DNA is TGTGCCAGCAGCCCTCCGGGACTAGCGGGAGGGAACTACAATGAGCAGTTCTTC. Its translation reads: CASSPPGLAGGNYNEQFF.